Below, one T cell receptor (beta chain) is given with its context. This clonotype was recorded many times. The antigen it recognizes is unknown. No clone much larger than this one lies a single base away; base qualities are absent. Reading the germline V gene gives CDR1 LGHNA and CDR2 YSLEER. The CDR3 goes from the cysteine to the phenylalanine over 17 residues. The retained sequence is limited to the CDR3, 51 bases, with the frame set at the first base. V is cut by 8 bases and J by 4 bases, and the space between the germline ends is 27 bases. This specimen belongs to a study of CD8 T cells in ankylosing spondylitis (dated by TCRdb to 2015 to 2018). About the full investigation: The study profiled T cell receptor beta repertoires in healthy donors and ankylosing spondylitis patients to find disease-linked TCR variants. Peripheral blood samples were taken, and synovial fluid was additionally collected from ankylosing spondylitis patients. The full study cohort was made up of 25 ankylosing spondylitis patients and about a hundred healthy donors. Overall study results and their limits: A TCR beta motif of seven or eight highly homologous amino acid variants appeared characteristic of blood from ankylosing spondylitis patients. The disease-linked clones had a CD8+ phenotype and were found at relatively low frequencies in peripheral blood. Some TCR beta motif variants had previously been reported in synovial fluid and blood of reactive arthritis patients, which suggested common disease-initiation mechanisms. According to the report, matched synovial fluid samples from ankylosing spondylitis patients were significantly enriched for the disease-linked clones.

Sequencer: Illumina HiSeq 2500. Quantitative 5'-RACE with molecular barcodes was the method used to prepare the TCR beta libraries. Turning to the authors' computational methods: A new computational method, built on a probabilistic model of VDJ rearrangement, was used to identify disease-linked TCR variants. TCRdb's own reprocessing of the public reads used fastp at Q25 and MiXCR and kept productive beta chains. Entries that share a CDR3 protein sequence are merged under the most common genes and DNA. Here the V and J calls rest on TCRdb's processing, not on the authors' analysis. The sample table shows 50,000 to 65,000 distinct CDR3 sequences, and 6.5% to 9% are seen once. 7.5% to 10% of the sample rests with the top ten.

The sequence is built from TRBV4-3 and TRBJ2-7; the D segment could be TRBD1, given 6 matching bases. The sequence derives from a female donor with ankylosing spondylitis or in good health (not recorded which). Sequencing used blood, either unsorted or a sorted T cell fraction (not recorded which). The DNA reads TGCGCCAGCCCCCGACAAGAACCGGGACAAAAAAAGTACGAGCAGTACTTC. It translates as CASPRQEPGQKKYEQYF.